This T cell receptor (beta chain) is from a study of post-analysis software for immune sequencing data. For the study at large: Disease trajectories encompassed relapsing-remitting, secondary progressive and progressive-relapsing multiple sclerosis.

V was shortened by 5 bases and J by 4 bases, with 17 bases between the two germline ends. This CDR3 comprises 15 residues. CDR1 is SGHTA, CDR2 FQGNSA, per germline. Unique molecular identifiers were present in the TCR beta cDNA libraries. From around 1 to 10 million T cells, 400,000 to 550,000 cDNA molecules were obtained. A single record per CDR3 protein comes from TCRdb applying MiXCR to the PCR reads. Of hundreds of thousands of distinct CDR3 sequences in the sample, just under 30% were seen once. To note about this clonotype: Its antigen is unidentified.

The study, taken as a whole, reports: In patients, about five TRBV segments were more frequent than in controls, with TRBV5-6, TRBV5-1 and TRBV20-1 among them.

V gene TRBV7-2 combines with J gene TRBJ1-1; the D gene is possibly TRBD1 (5 bases). Sequencing was carried out using blood. This clonotype originated in a girl under 18 with multiple sclerosis. The CDR3 reads CASSRRDGGTTEAFF. The CDR3, as DNA: TGTGCCAGCAGCCGCCGGGACGGGGGGACCACTGAAGCTTTCTTT.